The 12 T cell receptor beta chains listed next were all sequenced from one sample in a study of blood T cell repertoires in COVID-19. Sequencing was performed with immunoSEQ multiplex PCR; in TCRdb, only in-frame clones are kept and a portion is missing. In the table there are about 90,000 clones, approximately 88% of which are singletons. Material: peripheral blood. The origin of the receptors is a woman older than 75 with active or convalescent COVID-19.

This chain links TRBV11-3 with TRBJ2-7, with D maybe TRBD2 (6 bases). There are 14 residues in the CDR3. Germline CDR1 reads SGHNT; CDR2 reads YENEEA. V was shortened by 4 bases and J by 0 bases, with 10 bases between the two germline ends. CDR3 sequence reads: CASSSDGSSYEQYF. CDR3 nucleotides: TGTGCCAGCAGCTCAGACGGGAGCTCCTACGAGCAGTACTTC.

V and J are TRBV7-9 and TRBJ1-2, with D hard to call. This CDR3 contains 15 residues. CDR1 is SEHNR and CDR2 is FQNEAQ in the germline V gene (reference sequence). V lost 2 bases, J lost 0 bases, and 10 bases lay in between. The CDR3: CASSLTSGANYGYTF. Here the CDR3 DNA reads TGTGCCAGCAGCTTAACGAGCGGAGCTAACTATGGCTACACCTTC.

This chain links TRBV19 with TRBJ1-3; D unclear. Germline values: CDR1 LNHDA, CDR2 SQIVND (reference sequence). Trimming cost V 10 bases and J 0 bases, with 4 bases left between them. CDR3 length: 11 amino acids. The CDR3: CATGSGNTIYF. The CDR3 nucleotides are TGTGCCACCGGCTCTGGAAACACCATATATTTT. Variable domain in full (rest from reference TRBV19 and TRBJ1-3): DGGITQSPKYLFRKEGQNVTLSCEQNLNHDAMYWYRQDPGQGLRLIYYSQIVNDFQKGDIAEGYSVSREKKESFPLTVTSAQKNPTAFYLCATGSGNTIYFGEGSWLTVV.

In this sample, this clone turned up a few times. The chain uses TRBV10-3 and TRBJ2-2; the D is unclear. V was cut by 11 bases and J by 5 bases, with 15 bases left in between. The V gene's germline CDR1 is ENHRY and CDR2 SYGVKD. The CDR3 sequence is 13 residues long. The DNA of the CDR3 is TGTGCCGCCTCAGAAGAAAGAACCGGGGAGCTGTTTTTT. Translation gives CAASEERTGELFF.

The rearrangement uses TRBV28 and TRBJ1-1; the D is unclear. The CDR3 loop spans 15 amino acids. Germline assignment: CDR1 MDHEN and CDR2 SYDVKM. V was trimmed by 6 bases and J by 0 bases, leaving 14 bases between them. Written as DNA, the CDR3 is TGTGCCAGCAGACACACAGACGGGATGAACACTGAAGCTTTCTTT. Protein: CASRHTDGMNTEAFF.

CDR3 region: CASSSRTGGAGELFF. CDR3 nucleotide sequence: TGTGCCAGCAGCTCCCGGACAGGTGGGGCCGGGGAGCTGTTTTTT. The chain couples TRBV9 to TRBJ2-2, with 7 positions matching TRBD1. CDR1 is SGDLS and CDR2 is YYNGEE in the germline V gene. CDR3 size: 15 residues. Trimming removed 4 bases from V and 6 bases from J; junction bases left unmatched: 9.

In its sample, this clone was seen once. This rearrangement joins TRBV5-8 to TRBJ1-3; TRBD1 matches 7 bases. The CDR3 length is 16 residues. CDR1 and CDR2 (germline): SGHTS, YDEGEE. The V and J ends lost 4 bases and 0 bases, in that order; junction bases with no gene match: 7. CDR3 sequence reads: CASSAGTVSSGNTIYF. The CDR3 region has the DNA TGTGCCAGCAGCGCGGGGACAGTTAGCTCTGGAAACACCATATATTTT. Looking up the rest from reference TRBV5-8 and TRBJ1-3 gives the full variable domain: EAGVTQSPTHLIKTRGQQATLRCSPISGHTSVYWYQQALGLGLQFLLWYDEGEERNRGNFPPRFSGRQFPNYSSELNVNALELEDSALYLCASSAGTVSSGNTIYFGEGSWLTVV.

The chain uses TRBV3-1 (or the pseudogene TRBV3-2) and TRBJ2-7, with D unclear. This CDR3 spans 15 amino acids. V was pared by 2 bases and J by 2 bases, with 13 bases between. The germline gives CDR1 LGHDT, CDR2 YNNKEL (reference sequence). The CDR3 sequence: CASSQRPGSTYEQYF. For the CDR3, the DNA is TGTGCCAGCAGCCAAAGACCAGGCTCGACCTACGAGCAGTACTTC.

The gene calls are TRBV27 and TRBJ2-3; 12 nucleotides line up with TRBD2. Germline CDR1 is MNHEY and CDR2 is SMNVEV (reference sequence). The CDR3 sequence is 16 residues long. The ends lost 6 bases at V and 2 bases at J; junction bases unmatched: 6. The CDR3 DNA is TGTGCCAGCAGAAGTACTAGCGGGGGGTACACAGATACGCAGTATTTT. Its translation: CASRSTSGGYTDTQYF.

The V call is TRBV28, the J call TRBJ1-2, with a weak D call TRBD1 (5 bases). The CDR3 has 16 residues. CDR1 MDHEN and CDR2 SYDVKM come from the germline V gene. Trimming left V 5 bases short and J 8 bases short, with 24 bases between. The chain's CDR3 is CASSPGGISALGGYTF. For the CDR3, the DNA is TGTGCCAGCAGTCCGGGGGGAATAAGTGCTCTTGGCGGCTACACCTTC.

In the case of this clone: The sample carries other DNA sequences with the same CDR3. The chain recombines TRBV5-1 with TRBJ1-1, with 7 bases fitting TRBD1. There are 14 residues in the CDR3. V trimming: 4 bases; J trimming: 2 bases; junction bases outside the gene matches: 5. CDR1 and CDR2 (germline): SGHRS, YFSETQ. CDR3 in DNA: TGCGCCAGCAGCCTGGGACAGCAAAACACTGAAGCTTTCTTT. This codes for CASSLGQQNTEAFF.

V gene TRBV19 combines with J gene TRBJ1-1; TRBD1 might be the D (6 bases). The CDR3 totals 13 residues. In germline, CDR1 is LNHDA, CDR2 SQIVND (reference sequence). V was trimmed by 6 bases and J by 1 base, leaving 9 bases between them. The CDR3 DNA reads as TGTGCCAGTAGCCCGGGACAGAACACTGAAGCTTTCTTT. It is translated as CASSPGQNTEAFF. Looking up the rest from reference TRBV19 and TRBJ1-1 gives the full variable domain: DGGITQSPKYLFRKEGQNVTLSCEQNLNHDAMYWYRQDPGQGLRLIYYSQIVNDFQKGDIAEGYSVSREKKESFPLTVTSAQKNPTAFYLCASSPGQNTEAFFGQGTRLTVV.